This TCR beta chain was documented in a study of memory CD4+ T cells and cytomegalovirus serostatus. Background on the study: Healthy Belgian adult donors included about nine CMV-positive and approximately 25 CMV-negative people.

As originally analysed: Out-of-frame sequences were removed, leaving roughly 2.1 million distinct TCRbeta sequences. Data came from immunoSEQ multiplex PCR; TCRdb stores just in-frame clones and leaves some out. V, J and clone size reflect that table, while D and trimming were determined from the DNA. The sample shows just under 60,000 clones, about 81% of them seen only once. Details on this clone: Antigen unknown.

Notes on the study in general: Each of approximately 70 CMV-associated TCRbeta sequences occurred in one to five individuals.

The sort gate was single viable CD3+CD4+CD8-CD45RO+ cells for memory CD4+ T cells. Serum IgG to CMV pp150, pp28, p38 and p52 defined serostatus. The sequenced sample consisted of memory CD4+ T cells from blood. The receptor was derived from an adult in good health and CMV-seronegative.

The CDR3, as DNA: TGTGCCAGCAGCTGGGGACTAGCGGGAGATAGGTACGAGCAGTACTTC. This sequence encodes CASSWGLAGDRYEQYF. This chain joins TRBV5-6 and TRBJ2-7, with 14 bases aligning to TRBD2. Germline values: CDR1 SGHDT, CDR2 YYEEEE. J gave up 4 bases and V 3 bases, and 6 bases lay outside the gene matches. The CDR3 loop spans 16 amino acids.